This TCR beta chain came from a study of control samples from healthy donors and cancer patients. Sequencing was performed with immunoSEQ multiplex PCR; in TCRdb, only in-frame clones are kept and a portion is missing. The repertoire holds about 96,000 clones, with just over 90% as singletons. This CDR3 comprises 14 residues. Germline values: CDR1 MNHEY, CDR2 SVGEGT. Trimming cost V 2 bases and J 3 bases, with 10 bases left between them. The specimen sequenced was blood. This sequence originates from a man aged 18 to 35 in good health. The rearrangement links TRBV6-2 or TRBV6-3 to TRBJ1-2, with D perhaps TRBD1 (5 bases). In DNA, the CDR3 is TGTGCCAGCAGTTACGACGGGGCGGACTATGGCTACACCTTC. This translates into CASSYDGADYGYTF.